This T cell receptor (beta chain) was sequenced for a study of tumor-infiltrating lymphocytes in primary liver carcinoma. About the study: Ages ranged from 30 to 69, with HCC or mixed HCC-cholangiocarcinoma. Tumors were stage T1-T3 N0M0, roughly 4 to 10 cm across.

Points from the study as a whole: Significantly greater top-250-clone fractions characterized tumors relative to blood (p = 0.039). The overlap of tumor-adjacent and tumor-blood pairs was smaller than that of tumor region pairs.

The blood RNA (from unsorted whole blood) was obtained, and germline DNA was also extracted. CDR1 is MNHEY and CDR2 is SVGEGT in the germline V gene. The CDR3 is made up of 12 amino acids. Notes on this clonotype: Its specificity is not known. A much larger clone sits a single nucleotide away, making a read error possible.

TCR beta cDNA was made from 400 to 500 ng total RNA with a constant-region primer. The TCR beta library was amplified through three nested multiplex PCR rounds in a modified ARM-PCR procedure. TRBV1-TRBV30 forward primers paired with a C-beta reverse primer drove the first two PCR rounds, 10 cycles each. TCRdb analysed the multiplex PCR reads with MiXCR anew, one entry per CDR3 protein. The sample has fewer than 350,000 distinct CDR3 sequences; less than 75% are singletons. The receptor comes from a man in his forties with primary liver carcinoma and hepatitis B virus infection. The V gene is TRBV6-2 or TRBV6-3, the J gene TRBJ2-7, with a weak D call TRBD2 (5 bases). Sequenced: peripheral blood. The CDR3 nucleotides are TGTGTCAGCAGTCTCGGGATCTACGAGCAGTACTTC. It is translated as CVSSLGIYEQYF.